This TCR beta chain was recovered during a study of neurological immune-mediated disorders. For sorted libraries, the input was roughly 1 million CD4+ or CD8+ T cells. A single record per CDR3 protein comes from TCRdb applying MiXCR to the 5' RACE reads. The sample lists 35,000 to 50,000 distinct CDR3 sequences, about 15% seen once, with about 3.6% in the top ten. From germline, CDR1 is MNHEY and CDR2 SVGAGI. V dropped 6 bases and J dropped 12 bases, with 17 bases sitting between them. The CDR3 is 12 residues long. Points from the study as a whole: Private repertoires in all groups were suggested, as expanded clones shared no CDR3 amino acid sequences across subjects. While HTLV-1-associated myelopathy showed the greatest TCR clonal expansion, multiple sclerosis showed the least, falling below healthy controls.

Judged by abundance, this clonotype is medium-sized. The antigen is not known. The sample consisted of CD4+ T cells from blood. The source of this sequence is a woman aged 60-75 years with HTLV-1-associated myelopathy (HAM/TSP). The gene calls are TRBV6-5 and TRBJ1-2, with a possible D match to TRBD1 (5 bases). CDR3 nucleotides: TGTGCCAGCAGCCCTTCTACGGGGGTGAACACCTTC. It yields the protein CASSPSTGVNTF.